This T cell receptor beta chain is drawn from a study of cytomegalovirus exposure and HLA in healthy donors. The study's findings and limits: The authors enumerated around 150 TCR beta chains as linked to cytomegalovirus. Researchers reported in a later analysis that common viral pathogens appeared linked to several top clusters.

The CDR3 loop spans 20 amino acids. Germline V lookup: CDR1 PRHDT, CDR2 FYEKMQ (reference sequence). V dropped 4 bases and J dropped 6; count of bases not matched to a gene: 17. This PCR relied on a set of 60 Vbeta primers and 13 Jbeta primers. Assay: immunoSEQ multiplex PCR; the TCRdb copy retains only in-frame clones and omits some. Of about 120,000 clones in the sample, around three quarters were seen once. The table lists this clone with a count of one. Its target is not known. The receptor comes from a human donor in good health. The sample comprised PBMCs. J is TRBJ2-2 and V is TRBV13; 13 bases fit TRBD2. The CDR3 here is CASSSPFPRTSGRSPGELFF. The CDR3, as DNA: TGTGCCAGCAGCTCCCCCTTTCCCCGGACTAGCGGGAGAAGCCCCGGGGAGCTGTTTTTT.